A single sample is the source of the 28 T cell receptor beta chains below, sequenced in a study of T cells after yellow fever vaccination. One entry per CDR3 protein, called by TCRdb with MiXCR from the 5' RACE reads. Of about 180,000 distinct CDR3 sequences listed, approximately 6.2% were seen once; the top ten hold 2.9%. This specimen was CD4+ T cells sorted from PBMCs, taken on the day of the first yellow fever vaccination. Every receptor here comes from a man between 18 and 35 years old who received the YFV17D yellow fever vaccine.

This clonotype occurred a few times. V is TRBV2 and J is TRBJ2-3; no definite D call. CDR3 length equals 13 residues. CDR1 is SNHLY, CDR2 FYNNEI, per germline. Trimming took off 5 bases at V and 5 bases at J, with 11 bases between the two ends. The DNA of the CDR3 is TGTGCCAGCAGTTTAATAGAAGAAGATACGCAGTATTTT. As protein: CASSLIEEDTQYF. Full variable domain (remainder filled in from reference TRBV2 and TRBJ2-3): EPEVTQTPSHQVTQMGQEVILRCVPISNHLYFYWYRQILGQKVEFLVSFYNNEISEKSEIFDDQFSVERPDGSNFTLKIRSTKLEDSAMYFCASSLIEEDTQYFGPGTRLTVL.

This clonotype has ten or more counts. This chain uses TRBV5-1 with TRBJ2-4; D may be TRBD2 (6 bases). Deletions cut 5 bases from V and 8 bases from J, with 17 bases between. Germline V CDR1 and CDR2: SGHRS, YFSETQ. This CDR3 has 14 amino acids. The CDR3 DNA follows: TGCGCCAGCAGAATAGGAGGGCGGGTAGACATTCAGTACTTC. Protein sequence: CASRIGGRVDIQYF.

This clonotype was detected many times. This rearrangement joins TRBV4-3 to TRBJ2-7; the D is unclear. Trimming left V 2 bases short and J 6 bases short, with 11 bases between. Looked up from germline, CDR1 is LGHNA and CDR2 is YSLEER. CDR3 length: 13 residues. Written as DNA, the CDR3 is TGCGCCAGCAGCCAACAATACACGGCCGAGCAGTACTTC. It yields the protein CASSQQYTAEQYF.

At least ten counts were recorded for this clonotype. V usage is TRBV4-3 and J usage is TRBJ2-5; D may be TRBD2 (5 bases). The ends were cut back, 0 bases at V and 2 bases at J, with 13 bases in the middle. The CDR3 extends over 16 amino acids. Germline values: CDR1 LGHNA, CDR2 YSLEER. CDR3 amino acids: CASSQERGLGQETQYF. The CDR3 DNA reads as TGCGCCAGCAGCCAAGAGCGCGGACTCGGGCAAGAGACCCAGTACTTC.

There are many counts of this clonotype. The CDR3 DNA reads TGTGCCAGCAGCTGGGCAGGGGTATATAATTCACCCCTCCACTTT. This sequence encodes CASSWAGVYNSPLHF. The chain is built from TRBV9 and TRBJ1-6, with D possibly TRBD1 on 6 matching bases. V was pared by 4 bases and J by 4 bases, with 12 bases between. Germline V gene data show CDR1 as SGDLS and CDR2 as YYNGEE. The CDR3 spans 15 residues.

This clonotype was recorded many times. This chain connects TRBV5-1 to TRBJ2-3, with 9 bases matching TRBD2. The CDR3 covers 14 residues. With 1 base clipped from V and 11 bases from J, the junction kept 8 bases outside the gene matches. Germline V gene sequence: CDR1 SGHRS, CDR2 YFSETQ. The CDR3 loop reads CASSLTAGGGVQYF. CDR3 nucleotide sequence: TGCGCCAGCAGCTTGACAGCGGGGGGAGGGGTGCAGTATTTT.

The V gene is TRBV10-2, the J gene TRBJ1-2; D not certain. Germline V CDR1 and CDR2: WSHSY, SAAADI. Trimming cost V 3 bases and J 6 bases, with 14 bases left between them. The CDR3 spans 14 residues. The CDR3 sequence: CASSDSADINGYTF. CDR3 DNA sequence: TGCGCCAGCAGTGACTCGGCCGACATCAATGGCTACACCTTC.

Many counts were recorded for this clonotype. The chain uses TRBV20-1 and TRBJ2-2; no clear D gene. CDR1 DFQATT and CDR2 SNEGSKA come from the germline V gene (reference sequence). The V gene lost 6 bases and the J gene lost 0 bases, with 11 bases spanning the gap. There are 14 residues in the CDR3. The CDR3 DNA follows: TGCAGTGCCAGCCGCCTTTCGAACACCGGGGAGCTGTTTTTT. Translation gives CSASRLSNTGELFF.

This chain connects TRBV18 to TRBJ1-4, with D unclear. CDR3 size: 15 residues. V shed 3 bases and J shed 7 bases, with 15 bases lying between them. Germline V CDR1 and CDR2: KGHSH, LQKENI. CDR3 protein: CASSPSTLGLEKLFF. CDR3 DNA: TGTGCCAGCTCACCTTCCACCTTGGGCCTTGAAAAACTGTTTTTT. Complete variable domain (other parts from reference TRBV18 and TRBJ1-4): NAGVMQNPRHLVRRRGQEARLRCSPMKGHSHVYWYRQLPEEGLKFMVYLQKENIIDESGMPKERFSAEFPKEGPSILRIQQVVRGDSAAYFCASSPSTLGLEKLFFGSGTQLSVL.

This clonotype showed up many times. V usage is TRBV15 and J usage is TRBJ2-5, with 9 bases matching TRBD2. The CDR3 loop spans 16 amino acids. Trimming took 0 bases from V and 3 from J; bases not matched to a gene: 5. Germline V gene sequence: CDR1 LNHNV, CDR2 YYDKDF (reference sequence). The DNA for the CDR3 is TGTGCCACCAGCAGAGATCCCCTAGCGGGGAAAGAGACCCAGTACTTC. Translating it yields CATSRDPLAGKETQYF.

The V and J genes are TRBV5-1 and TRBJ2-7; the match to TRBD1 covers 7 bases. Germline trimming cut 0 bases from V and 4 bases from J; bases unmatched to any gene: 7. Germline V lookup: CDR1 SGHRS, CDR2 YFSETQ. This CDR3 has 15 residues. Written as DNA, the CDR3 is TGCGCCAGCAGCTTGGTCGTGGGACAGAGGTACGAGCAGTACTTC. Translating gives CASSLVVGQRYEQYF. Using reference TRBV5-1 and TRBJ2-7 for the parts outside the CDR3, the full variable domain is KAGVTQTPRYLIKTRGQQVTLSCSPISGHRSVSWYQQTPGQGLQFLFEYFSETQRNKGNFPGRFSGRQFSNSRSEMNVSTLELGDSALYLCASSLVVGQRYEQYFGPGTRLTVT.

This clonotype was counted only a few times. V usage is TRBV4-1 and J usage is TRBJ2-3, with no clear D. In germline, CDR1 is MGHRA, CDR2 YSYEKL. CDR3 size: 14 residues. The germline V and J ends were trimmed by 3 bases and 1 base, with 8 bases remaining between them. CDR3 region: CASSHPGGTDTQYF. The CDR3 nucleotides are TGCGCCAGCAGCCACCCCGGCGGCACAGATACGCAGTATTTT.

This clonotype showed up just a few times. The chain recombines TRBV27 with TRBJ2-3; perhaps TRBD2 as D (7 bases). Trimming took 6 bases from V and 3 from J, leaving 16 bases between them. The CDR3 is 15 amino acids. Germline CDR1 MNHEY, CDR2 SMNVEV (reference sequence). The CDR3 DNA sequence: TGTGCCAGCAGGAGGGGGGGAAGTATTACAGATACGCAGTATTTT. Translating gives CASRRGGSITDTQYF.

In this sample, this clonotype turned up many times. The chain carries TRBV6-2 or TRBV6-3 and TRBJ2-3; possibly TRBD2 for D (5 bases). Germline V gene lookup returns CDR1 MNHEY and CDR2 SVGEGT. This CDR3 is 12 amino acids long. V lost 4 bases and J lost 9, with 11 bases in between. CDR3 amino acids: CASSSSGYTQYF. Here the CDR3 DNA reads TGTGCCAGCAGTTCAAGCGGATACACGCAGTATTTT.

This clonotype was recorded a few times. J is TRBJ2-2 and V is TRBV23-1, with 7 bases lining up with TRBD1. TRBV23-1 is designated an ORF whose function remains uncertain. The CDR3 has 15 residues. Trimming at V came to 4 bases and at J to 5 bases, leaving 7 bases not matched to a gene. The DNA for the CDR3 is TGCGCCAGCAGTCGACCTTTCAGGGGGACCGGGGAGCTGTTTTTT. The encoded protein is CASSRPFRGTGELFF.

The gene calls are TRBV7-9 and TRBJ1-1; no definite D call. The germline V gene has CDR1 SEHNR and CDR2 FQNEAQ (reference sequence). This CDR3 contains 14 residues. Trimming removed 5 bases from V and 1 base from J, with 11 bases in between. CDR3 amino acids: CASSQLTANTEAFF. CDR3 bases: TGTGCCAGCAGCCAACTTACAGCGAACACTGAAGCTTTCTTT.

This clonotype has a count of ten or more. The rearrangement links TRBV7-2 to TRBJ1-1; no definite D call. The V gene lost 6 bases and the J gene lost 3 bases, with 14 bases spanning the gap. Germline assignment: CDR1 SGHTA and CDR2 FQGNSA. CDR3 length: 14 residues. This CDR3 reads CASSLHMGDTEAFF. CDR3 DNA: TGTGCCAGCAGTCTACACATGGGAGACACTGAAGCTTTCTTT. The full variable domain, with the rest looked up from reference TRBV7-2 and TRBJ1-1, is GAGVSQSPSNKVTEKGKDVELRCDPISGHTALYWYRQSLGQGLEFLIYFQGNSAPDKSGLPSDRFSAERTGGSVSTLTIQRTQQEDSAVYLCASSLHMGDTEAFFGQGTRLTVV.

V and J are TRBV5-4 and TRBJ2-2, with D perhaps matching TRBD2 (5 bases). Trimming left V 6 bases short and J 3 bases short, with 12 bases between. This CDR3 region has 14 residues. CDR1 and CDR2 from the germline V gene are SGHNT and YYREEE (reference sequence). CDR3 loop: CASTTGGYTGELFF. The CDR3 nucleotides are TGTGCCAGCACCACTGGCGGGTACACCGGGGAGCTGTTTTTT.

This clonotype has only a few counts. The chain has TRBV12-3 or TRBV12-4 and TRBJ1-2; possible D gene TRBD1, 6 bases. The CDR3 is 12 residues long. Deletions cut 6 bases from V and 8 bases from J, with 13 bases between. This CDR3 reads CASSPQGTGYTF. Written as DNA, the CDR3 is TGTGCCAGCAGCCCACAGGGAACGGGCTACACCTTC.

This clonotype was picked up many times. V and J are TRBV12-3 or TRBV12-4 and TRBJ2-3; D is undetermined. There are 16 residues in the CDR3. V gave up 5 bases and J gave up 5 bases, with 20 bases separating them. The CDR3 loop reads CASSPDRIPIRDTQYF. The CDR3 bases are TGTGCCAGCAGTCCCGACCGGATTCCCATCAGAGATACGCAGTATTTT.

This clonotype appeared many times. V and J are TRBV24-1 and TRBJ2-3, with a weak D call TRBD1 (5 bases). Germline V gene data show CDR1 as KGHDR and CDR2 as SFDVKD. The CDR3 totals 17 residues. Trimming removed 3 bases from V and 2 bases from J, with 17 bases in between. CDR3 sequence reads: CATSDPAEGDNTDTQYF. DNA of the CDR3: TGTGCCACCAGTGATCCGGCGGAAGGGGATAACACAGATACGCAGTATTTT.

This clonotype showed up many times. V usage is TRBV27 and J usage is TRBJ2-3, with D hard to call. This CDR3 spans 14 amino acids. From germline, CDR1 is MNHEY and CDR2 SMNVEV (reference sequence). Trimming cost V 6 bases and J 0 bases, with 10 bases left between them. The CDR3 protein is CASRDTISTDTQYF. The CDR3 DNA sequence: TGTGCCAGCAGGGATACTATTAGCACAGATACGCAGTATTTT.

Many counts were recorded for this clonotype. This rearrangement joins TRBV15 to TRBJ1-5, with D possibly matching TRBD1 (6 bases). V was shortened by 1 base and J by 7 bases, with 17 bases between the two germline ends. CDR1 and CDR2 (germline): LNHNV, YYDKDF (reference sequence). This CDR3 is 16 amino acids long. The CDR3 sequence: CATSRGFGRGQQPQHF. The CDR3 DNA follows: TGTGCCACCAGCAGAGGATTCGGCAGGGGTCAACAGCCCCAGCATTTT. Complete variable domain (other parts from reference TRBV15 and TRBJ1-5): DAMVIQNPRYQVTQFGKPVTLSCSQTLNHNVMYWYQQKSSQAPKLLFHYYDKDFNNEADTPDNFQSRRPNTSFCFLDIRSPGLGDTAMYLCATSRGFGRGQQPQHFGDGTRLSIL.

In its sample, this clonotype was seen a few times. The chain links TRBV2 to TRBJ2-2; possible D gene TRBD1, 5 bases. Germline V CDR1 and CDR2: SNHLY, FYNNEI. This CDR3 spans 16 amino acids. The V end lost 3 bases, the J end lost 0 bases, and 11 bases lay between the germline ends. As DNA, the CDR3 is TGTGCCAGCAGTGATGAACAGGCTTCGAACACCGGGGAGCTGTTTTTT. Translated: CASSDEQASNTGELFF.

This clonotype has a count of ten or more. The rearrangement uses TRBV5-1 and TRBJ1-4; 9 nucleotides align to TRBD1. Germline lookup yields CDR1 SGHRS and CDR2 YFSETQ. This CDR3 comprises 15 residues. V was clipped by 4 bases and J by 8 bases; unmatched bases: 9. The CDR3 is CASSETGGAREKLFF. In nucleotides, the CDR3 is TGCGCCAGCAGCGAAACAGGGGGCGCGAGGGAAAAACTGTTTTTT.

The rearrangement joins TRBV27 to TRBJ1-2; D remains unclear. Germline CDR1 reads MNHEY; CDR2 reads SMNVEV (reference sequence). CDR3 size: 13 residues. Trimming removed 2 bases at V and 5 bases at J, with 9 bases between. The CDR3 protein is CASSLLPGYGYTF. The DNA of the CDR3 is TGTGCCAGCAGTTTACTTCCTGGATATGGCTACACCTTC.

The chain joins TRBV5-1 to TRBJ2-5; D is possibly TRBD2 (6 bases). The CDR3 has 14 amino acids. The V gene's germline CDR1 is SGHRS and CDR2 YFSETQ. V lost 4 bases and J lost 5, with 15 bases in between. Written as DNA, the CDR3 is TGCGCCAGCAGCCCCGGGGGTTCCGAGGAGACCCAGTACTTC. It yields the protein CASSPGGSEETQYF.

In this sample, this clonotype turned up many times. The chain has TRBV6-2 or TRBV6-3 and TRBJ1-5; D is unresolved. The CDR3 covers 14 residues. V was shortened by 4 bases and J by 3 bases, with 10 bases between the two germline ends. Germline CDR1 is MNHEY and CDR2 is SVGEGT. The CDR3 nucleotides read TGTGCCAGCAGTTTTATAGCACCCAATCAGCCCCAGCATTTT. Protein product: CASSFIAPNQPQHF.